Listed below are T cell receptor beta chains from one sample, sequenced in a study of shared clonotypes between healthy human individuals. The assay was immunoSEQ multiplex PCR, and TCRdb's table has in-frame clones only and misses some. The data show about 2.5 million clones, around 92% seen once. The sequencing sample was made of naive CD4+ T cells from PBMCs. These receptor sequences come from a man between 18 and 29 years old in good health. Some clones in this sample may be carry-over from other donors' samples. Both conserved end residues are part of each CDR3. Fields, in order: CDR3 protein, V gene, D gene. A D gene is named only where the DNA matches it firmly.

CDR3: CASSTSGSGANVLTF
V: TRBV28
D: .

CDR3: CASSLSPLGYGYTF
V: TRBV27
D: .

CDR3: CASSSPTADPYGYTF
V: TRBV28
D: .

CDR3: CASSFLSSGPYNEQFF
V: TRBV27
D: TRBD2

CDR3: CASSKRLAGGLEGEQFF
V: TRBV11-2
D: TRBD2

CDR3: CASTLIAGQRSNYGYTF
V: TRBV11-2
D: TRBD1

CDR3: CASSYGLMNKETQYF
V: TRBV6-5
D: .

CDR3: CATSRDNWLSNTEAFF
V: TRBV15
D: .

CDR3: CASSPRSKTSGIGNEQFF
V: TRBV27
D: TRBD2

CDR3: CASSHHVDSEQFF
V: TRBV14
D: .

CDR3: CAWGTVTLNQPQHF
V: TRBV30
D: TRBD1

CDR3: CASSPPLQGPTSYEQYF
V: TRBV18
D: .

CDR3: CASSYSPVATNEKLFF
V: TRBV6-5
D: .

CDR3: CASSYFTGNTIYF
V: TRBV6-5
D: .

CDR3: CASSVGLGDQPQHF
V: TRBV6-1
D: .

CDR3: CASSPGAGTGNVPQHF
V: TRBV18
D: TRBD1

CDR3: CASSPPGLAGGSYNEQFF
V: TRBV5-4
D: TRBD2

CDR3: CASSPGAANTEAFF
V: TRBV7-3
D: .

CDR3: CASSLFQAMNTQYF
V: TRBV7-2
D: .

CDR3: CASSFGATFIGQFF
V: TRBV11-2
D: .

CDR3: CASREGLEGEQFF
V: TRBV6-1
D: TRBD2

CDR3: CASSPRLQGNYGYTF
V: TRBV11-2
D: TRBD1

CDR3: CASSQVRTGDFNYGYTF
V: TRBV4-3
D: TRBD1

CDR3: CASSLGPGQETQYF
V: TRBV7-2
D: .

CDR3: CASSLGKWLENNEQFF
V: TRBV11-3
D: .

CDR3: CASRPSDRGRDTIYF
V: TRBV25-1
D: TRBD1

CDR3: CASSFGRAGETQYF
V: TRBV7-2
D: TRBD2

CDR3: CAWTTNSNQPQHF
V: TRBV30
D: .

CDR3: CASRPPGRATDTQYF
V: TRBV6-5
D: .

CDR3: CASRATGGISPLHF
V: TRBV2
D: TRBD1

CDR3: CASQDSNTDTQYF
V: TRBV6-1
D: .

CDR3: CASRTGPSYEQYF
V: TRBV28
D: TRBD1

CDR3: CASSSPGDPTVEKLFF
V: TRBV28
D: .

CDR3: CRGQGAYGYTF
V: TRBV20-1
D: TRBD1

CDR3: CSVARVPSGEYNEQFF
V: TRBV29-1
D: TRBD2

CDR3: CASSPTGSGNTIYF
V: TRBV28
D: .

CDR3: CASSLVWTGGVGPYNEQFF
V: TRBV7-2
D: TRBD1

CDR3: CASSPRSGDSGNTIYF
V: TRBV7-3
D: .

CDR3: CASSLALAGNTDTQYF
V: TRBV11-2
D: TRBD2

CDR3: CASRLGAPNTEAFF
V: TRBV6-6
D: .

CDR3: CASSIQRNTEAFF
V: TRBV19
D: .

CDR3: CASSLISGTQTGELFF
V: TRBV7-3
D: TRBD2

CDR3: CASSSYETQYF
V: TRBV7-2
D: .

CDR3: CASSQDRMTDTQYF
V: TRBV4-3
D: .

CDR3: CAWSHTFPNEKLFF
V: TRBV30
D: .

CDR3: CASSQTGGETEAFF
V: TRBV2
D: TRBD1

CDR3: CASSVGNVYNEQFF
V: TRBV9
D: .

CDR3: CASTSRGATNEKLFF
V: TRBV6-1
D: .

CDR3: CASSPGQGVGRQYF
V: TRBV27
D: TRBD1

CDR3: CASSLGQPRSYGYTF
V: TRBV28
D: .